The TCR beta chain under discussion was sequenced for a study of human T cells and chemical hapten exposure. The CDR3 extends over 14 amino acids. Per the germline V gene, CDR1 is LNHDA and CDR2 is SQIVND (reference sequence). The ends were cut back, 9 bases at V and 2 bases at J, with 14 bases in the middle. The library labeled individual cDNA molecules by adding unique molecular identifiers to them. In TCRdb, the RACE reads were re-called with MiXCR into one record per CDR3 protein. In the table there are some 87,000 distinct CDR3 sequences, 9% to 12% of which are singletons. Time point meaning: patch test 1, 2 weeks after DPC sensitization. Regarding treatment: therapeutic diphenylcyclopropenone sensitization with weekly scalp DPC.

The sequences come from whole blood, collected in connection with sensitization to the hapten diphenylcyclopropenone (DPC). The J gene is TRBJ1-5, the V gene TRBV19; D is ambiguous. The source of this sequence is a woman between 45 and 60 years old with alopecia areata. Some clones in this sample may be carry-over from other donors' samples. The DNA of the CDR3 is TGTGCCAGCTCTGATAACAGACGCAATCAGCCCCAGCATTTT. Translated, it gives CASSDNRRNQPQHF.